The 3 T cell receptor beta chains below were found in one sample sequenced in a study of spatial heterogeneity in lung cancer. TCRdb independently ran MiXCR on the 5' RACE reads; one entry per CDR3 protein. The repertoire holds tens of thousands of distinct CDR3 sequences, roughly 13% seen once, with 5.5% to 7.5% in the top ten. Regarding time point: sample taken at primary tumor resection. Sequencing was performed on whole RNA extracted from tumor and nontumor lung tissue, or from frozen PBMC, and the material was left unsorted. Sample: PBMCs, taken at surgery. The receptors shown here come from a male donor with early-stage non-small cell lung cancer.

The chain has TRBV29-1 and TRBJ2-7; TRBD1 agrees at 7 bases. Germline lookup yields CDR1 SQVTM and CDR2 ANQGSEA. The junction had 9 bases not matched to a gene; V was cut back by 4 bases and J by 6 bases. CDR3 length equals 13 residues. The CDR3 nucleotides read TGCAGCGTTGCGACAGGGCGCATTGGCGAGCAGTACTTC. Protein: CSVATGRIGEQYF.

The chain uses TRBV4-2 and TRBJ2-1, with TRBD2 matching over 13 bases. This CDR3 region has 17 residues. The germline V gene has CDR1 LGHNA and CDR2 YNFKEQ. V lost 3 bases and J lost 5; bases outside the gene matches: 7. The CDR3 region is CASSQQWTSGRDNEQFF. CDR3 in DNA: TGTGCCAGCAGCCAGCAATGGACTAGCGGGAGAGACAATGAGCAGTTCTTC.

At least ten counts were recorded for this clonotype. The chain has TRBV10-3 and TRBJ2-5, with D possibly matching TRBD2 (6 bases). The CDR3 spans 15 residues. The germline V gene encodes CDR1 ENHRY and CDR2 SYGVKD. Between the trimmed V and J ends, which lost 3 bases and 2 bases, there was a span of 13 bases. Here the CDR3 reads CAISDQLATQETQYF. The CDR3 DNA is TGTGCCATCAGTGACCAACTAGCTACGCAAGAGACCCAGTACTTC.